This T cell receptor beta chain was profiled in a study of T-cell reconstitution after alpha-beta-depleted transplantation in children (dated by TCRdb to the mid-2010s). Regarding the study in general: T-cell immune reconstitution after TCRalphabeta/CD19-depleted allogeneic hematopoietic cell transplantation in children was quantitatively tracked in the study by means of TCR repertoire profiling. Beyond this particular receptor, the publication reports: In some patients, the high TCRbeta diversity seen at day 60 was put down to recipient T cells and intrathymic progenitors that had survived conditioning. Hyperexpanded clone frequencies declined over subsequent months; after one year, T-cell counts and TCRbeta diversity were mostly attributed to newly produced T cells. Apparently early alphabetaT-cell count recovery about two months after transplant reportedly relied on only several hundred rapidly expanded clones derived from non-depleted graft cells.

Per the publication, the treatment or condition label means: allogeneic hematopoietic cell transplantation with graft depleted of TCRalphabeta T cells and CD19 B cells. Transplant recipients were children who received TCRalphabeta/CD19-depleted allogeneic hematopoietic cell grafts. In this sample, this clonotype turned up many times. Its cognate antigen has yet to be identified. One junction end does not reproduce the germline sequence, and a read error may be involved. CDR1 and CDR2 were assigned from the germline V gene (reference sequence) as DFQATT and SNEGSKA. Including the terminal cysteine and phenylalanine, the CDR3 comprises 12 residues. Just CDR3 DNA is preserved here, 36 bases in frame from base 1. The library was generated by PCR. The data were produced on an Illumina HiSeq 2500. Molecular barcoding was employed in the preparation of TCR libraries, with unique molecular identifiers being used to normalize TCRbeta repertoire quantification. Clones were called with MiXCR by TCRdb after fastp trimmed the public reads at Q25, and only in-frame beta chains were retained. Each record represents a unique CDR3 protein, reported with the most common genes and DNA among its rows. The sample data list fewer than 250,000 distinct CDR3 sequences, and approximately 8% of these were observed just once. Clones ranked in the top ten supply 5% to 8% of the sample.

The sequence derives from a male patient aged 10 to 17 who had a stem cell transplant for acute lymphoblastic leukemia, so the T cells may come from the graft donor. The V and J genes are TRBV20-1 and TRBJ2-7, with 7 central nucleotides matching TRBD2. Sequences were derived from PBMCs, mostly from graft donor cells, sampled 180 days after TCRalphabeta/CD19-depleted stem cell transplant. The DNA sequence follows: TGCAGCGCGGCGGGACTACACTACGAGCACTACTTC. Protein translation: CSAAGLHYEHYF.